Listed below are T cell receptor beta chains from one sample, sequenced in a study of CD8 T cells in ankylosing spondylitis. TCRdb itself ran the 5' RACE reads through MiXCR, one entry per CDR3 protein. The data contain around 390,000 distinct CDR3 sequences, around 24% of them singletons. Specimen: blood, either unsorted or a sorted T cell fraction (not recorded which). The origin of the receptors is a male donor with ankylosing spondylitis. Both conserved end residues are part of each CDR3. A D gene is named only where the DNA matches it firmly.

cdr3_length	d_call	v_call	j_call	cdr3_aa
14	TRBD1	TRBV25-1	TRBJ2-1	CASSGLDRVNEQFF
14	TRBD1	TRBV20-1	TRBJ1-4	CSAGDRGLNEKLFF
13	NA	TRBV24-1	TRBJ1-2	CATSDGAGYGYTF
15	NA	TRBV29-1	TRBJ1-1	CSVVSGPQFGAEAFF
17	TRBD2	TRBV24-1	TRBJ2-3	CATSASGRALGADTQYF
14	TRBD1	TRBV5-1	TRBJ1-2	CASSPGGDNYGYTF
15	NA	TRBV7-3	TRBJ2-3	CASSSGVLSTDTQYF
12	NA	TRBV12-3/TRBV12-4	TRBJ1-4	CASSLGTEKLFF
12	NA	TRBV7-2	TRBJ2-1	CASSLQGSRQFF
15	NA	TRBV11-3	TRBJ2-3	CASSSLAIGTDTQYF
17	NA	TRBV5-1	TRBJ1-2	CASSPEAQGMRNYGYTF
16	TRBD2	TRBV4-1	TRBJ2-1	CASSKGRLAGHNEQFF
15	NA	TRBV7-3	TRBJ1-3	CASSLIGDSGNTIYF
16	TRBD2	TRBV12-3/TRBV12-4	TRBJ2-1	CASSLEAGGSYNEQFF
16	NA	TRBV5-6	TRBJ1-3	CASSSSPRGSGNTIYF
16	NA	TRBV7-2	TRBJ1-5	CASSPTQGIGNQPQHF
15	NA	TRBV19	TRBJ2-7	CASSMRPPGNYEQYF
14	NA	TRBV10-3	TRBJ2-1	CAIQRGSSYNEQFF
14	NA	TRBV7-3	TRBJ2-5	CASSFDSYQETQYF
13	NA	TRBV19	TRBJ1-6	CASSIGSRSPLHF
16	NA	TRBV7-9	TRBJ2-3	CASSLKGARLGDTQYF
14	NA	TRBV7-2	TRBJ1-5	CASSSGQSNQPQLF
17	TRBD2	TRBV5-5	TRBJ2-1	CASSPLGTSGVYNEQFF
14	NA	TRBV3-1	TRBJ1-5	CASSQEAGTQPQHF
17	TRBD2	TRBV10-3	TRBJ2-7	CAISEMLGRLATYEQYF
16	TRBD2	TRBV7-2	TRBJ2-3	CASREVAGENSGTQYF
14	NA	TRBV3-1	TRBJ2-7	CASSPVRGSYEQYF
16	NA	TRBV5-1	TRBJ1-1	CASSATPGRMNTEAFF
13	TRBD1	TRBV29-1	TRBJ2-7	CSVLRGSSYEQYF
14	NA	TRBV20-1	TRBJ2-2	CSALAPRGTGELFF
12	NA	TRBV10-3	TRBJ2-1	CAISESNNEQFF
13	NA	TRBV20-1	TRBJ1-5	CSARATDNQPQHF
11	NA	TRBV29-1	TRBJ1-1	CSAADYTEAFF
14	TRBD1	TRBV5-1	TRBJ2-7	CASSVRQGAGEQYF
15	NA	TRBV5-1	TRBJ2-5	CASSEPRDFQETQYF
12	NA	TRBV20-1	TRBJ1-1	CSAKGSATEAFF
16	TRBD1	TRBV5-1	TRBJ1-6	CASSLVADRGNSPLHF
14	TRBD1	TRBV27	TRBJ2-3	CASSRTGATDTQYF
12	TRBD2	TRBV29-1	TRBJ2-1	CSAGAGGYEQFF
14	NA	TRBV28	TRBJ1-1	CASRPGLVNTEAFF
14	TRBD2	TRBV28	TRBJ2-5	CASRTSGRQETQYF
12	NA	TRBV6-2/TRBV6-3	TRBJ2-1	CATSDYLNEQFF
15	TRBD2	TRBV14	TRBJ2-1	CASSQEASGIGEQFF
14	NA	TRBV5-1	TRBJ1-6	CASSLGRTNSPLHF
15	TRBD2	TRBV20-1	TRBJ2-5	CSASRLAGDLETQYF
17	NA	TRBV3-1	TRBJ2-3	CASSQAFWNPSTDTQYF
13	NA	TRBV20-1	TRBJ1-5	CSASPGGNQPQHF
15	NA	TRBV28	TRBJ1-1	CASSYTAKTRPEAFF
15	TRBD2	TRBV6-1	TRBJ2-3	CASLKGGRAGDTQYF
16	NA	TRBV28	TRBJ2-2	CASSSTGTSNTGELFF
13	NA	TRBV2	TRBJ2-4	CASSTFGPNIQYF
14	NA	TRBV7-2	TRBJ2-7	CASGPQWSSYEQYF
11	NA	TRBV20-1	TRBJ2-7	CSAATSYEQYF